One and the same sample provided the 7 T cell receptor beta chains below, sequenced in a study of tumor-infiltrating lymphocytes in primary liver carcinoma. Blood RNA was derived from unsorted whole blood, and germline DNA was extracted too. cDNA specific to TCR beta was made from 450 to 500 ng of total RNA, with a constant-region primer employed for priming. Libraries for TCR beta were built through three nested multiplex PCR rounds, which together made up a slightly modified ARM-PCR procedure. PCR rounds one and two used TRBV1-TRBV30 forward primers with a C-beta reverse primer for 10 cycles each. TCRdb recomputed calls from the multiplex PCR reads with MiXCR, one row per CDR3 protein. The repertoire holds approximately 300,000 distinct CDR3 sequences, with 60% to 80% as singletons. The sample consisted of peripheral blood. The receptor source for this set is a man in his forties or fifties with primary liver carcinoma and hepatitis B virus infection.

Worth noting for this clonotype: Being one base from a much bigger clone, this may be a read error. The CDR3 DNA reads as TGTGCCAGCAGGACCAAACGACAGGGTCCTGGCTACACCTTC. Translation: CASRTKRQGPGYTF. J is TRBJ1-2 and V is TRBV6-6; 7 bases agree with TRBD1. The V and J ends lost 6 bases and 7 bases, in that order; junction bases with no gene match: 11. Germline CDR1 is MNHNY and CDR2 is SVGAGI (reference sequence). This CDR3 is 14 amino acids long.

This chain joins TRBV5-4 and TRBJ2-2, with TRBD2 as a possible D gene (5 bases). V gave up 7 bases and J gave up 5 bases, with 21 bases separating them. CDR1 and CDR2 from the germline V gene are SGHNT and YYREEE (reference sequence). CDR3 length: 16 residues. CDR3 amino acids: CASASGADRGTGELFF. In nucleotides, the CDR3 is TGTGCCAGCGCAAGCGGAGCGGACCGGGGAACCGGGGAGCTGTTTTTT.

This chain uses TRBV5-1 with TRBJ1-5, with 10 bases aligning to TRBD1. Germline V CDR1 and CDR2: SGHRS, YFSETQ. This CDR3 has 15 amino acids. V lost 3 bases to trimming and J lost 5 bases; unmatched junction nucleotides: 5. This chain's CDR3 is CASSSGTGVDQPQHF. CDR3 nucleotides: TGCGCCAGCAGCTCCGGGACAGGGGTTGATCAGCCCCAGCATTTT. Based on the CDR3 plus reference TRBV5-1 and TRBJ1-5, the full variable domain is KAGVTQTPRYLIKTRGQQVTLSCSPISGHRSVSWYQQTPGQGLQFLFEYFSETQRNKGNFPGRFSGRQFSNSRSEMNVSTLELGDSALYLCASSSGTGVDQPQHFGDGTRLSIL.

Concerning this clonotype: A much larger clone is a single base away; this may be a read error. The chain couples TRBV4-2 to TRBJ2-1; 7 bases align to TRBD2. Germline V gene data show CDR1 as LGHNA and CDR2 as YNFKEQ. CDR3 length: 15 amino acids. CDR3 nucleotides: TGTGCCAGCAGACAAGAAGGCGGGAGTGGCGATGAGCAGTTCTTC. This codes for CASRQEGGSGDEQFF.

CDR3 sequence (DNA): TGTGCCTGGAGTGTATGGACTAGCGTAGATACGCAGTATTTT. Its translation: CAWSVWTSVDTQYF. The chain employs TRBV30 and TRBJ2-3, with TRBD2 identical over 9 bases. The germline CDR1 and CDR2 sequences are GTSNPN and SVGIG (reference sequence). The CDR3 runs 14 residues. The V segment lost 0 bases and the J segment 5 bases; nucleotides outside the gene matches: 3.

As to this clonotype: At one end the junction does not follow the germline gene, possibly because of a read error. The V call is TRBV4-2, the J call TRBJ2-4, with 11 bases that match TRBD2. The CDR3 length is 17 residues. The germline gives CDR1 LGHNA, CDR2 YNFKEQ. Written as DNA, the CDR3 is TGTGCCAGCGGCCAAGGTGCGGGACTAGCGGAAAAAAACATACAGTACTTC. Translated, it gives CASGQGAGLAEKNIQYF.

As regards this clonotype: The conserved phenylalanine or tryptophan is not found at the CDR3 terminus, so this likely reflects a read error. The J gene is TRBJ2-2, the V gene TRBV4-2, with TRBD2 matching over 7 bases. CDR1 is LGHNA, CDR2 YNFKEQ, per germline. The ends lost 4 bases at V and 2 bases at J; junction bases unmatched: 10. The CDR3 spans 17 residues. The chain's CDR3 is CASSPGPSGINTGELFS. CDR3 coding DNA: TGTGCCAGCAGCCCCGGGCCTAGCGGTATCAACACCGGGGAGCTGTTTTCT.